This T cell receptor beta chain was obtained from a study of identical twins. After template switching added a universal primer site, the resulting cDNA carried unique molecular identifiers. TCRdb reanalysed the 5' RACE reads using MiXCR and keeps one entry per CDR3 protein. The profile shows 520,000 or so distinct CDR3 sequences, less than 25% of them singletons. This clonotype has only a few counts. The CDR3 covers 15 residues. V was trimmed by 2 bases and J by 5 bases, leaving 13 bases between them. This sample also appeared in a second study, on T cells expressing NK-cell markers.

The clonotype was recovered from a woman between 18 and 29 years old in good health. The chain uses TRBV12-3 or TRBV12-4 and TRBJ2-1, with D perhaps TRBD1 or TRBD2 (5 bases each). The sample taken for sequencing was CD4+ T cells sorted from blood. CDR3 DNA: TGTGCCAGCAGTTTACGCCCAGGGCGGGACAATGAGCAGTTCTTC. Protein sequence: CASSLRPGRDNEQFF.